The entry that follows covers one T cell receptor beta chain sequence. The antigen is not known. The CDR3 is 15 amino acids. V dropped 5 bases and J dropped 5 bases, with 18 bases sitting between them. The V gene's germline CDR1 is SEHNR and CDR2 FQNEAQ (reference sequence). The data were obtained in a study of OX40 agonist ivuxolimab in advanced cancers. Study-level background: Age averaged around 58 years (range about 20 to 80), and approximately 80% were male. Study-wide results and limits: The study did not work out the antigen specificity of the expanded peripheral T cells.

Assay: immunoSEQ multiplex PCR; the TCRdb copy retains only in-frame clones and omits some. The sample consists of 60,000 to 70,000 clones, nearly 90% of them appearing once. The sample consisted of CD4+ or CD8+ T cells sorted from blood, taken in a trial of the OX40 agonist ivuxolimab. This sequence originates from an adult with an advanced solid tumor such as melanoma, head and neck, liver or kidney cancer. The chain uses TRBV7-9 and TRBJ2-5, with D perhaps TRBD1 (6 bases). The CDR3 DNA is TGTGCCAGCAGCCTCGGACAGCCGGGGCGGGAGACCCAGTACTTC. Encoded protein: CASSLGQPGRETQYF. The full variable domain, with the rest looked up from reference TRBV7-9 and TRBJ2-5, is DTGVSQNPRHKITKRGQNVTFRCDPISEHNRLYWYRQTLGQGPEFLTYFQNEAQLEKSRLLSDRFSAERPKGSFSTLEIQRTEQGDSAMYLCASSLGQPGRETQYFGPGTRLLVL.